These 18 T cell receptor beta chains were sequenced from one sample in a study of T cell responses to AZD1222 COVID-19 vaccine. Profiled with immunoSEQ multiplex PCR; TCRdb holds only in-frame clones, not every one. The sample lists some 200,000 clones; 85% to 95% were seen once. The sample consisted of peripheral blood, taken on day 0 of MenACWY control vaccination. These receptors were obtained from an adult in good health.

The chain combines TRBV19 with TRBJ2-5; 8 bases line up with TRBD2. This CDR3 contains 14 residues. Germline trimming cut 6 bases from V and 0 bases from J; bases unmatched to any gene: 3. Germline CDR1 reads LNHDA; CDR2 reads SQIVND (reference sequence). CDR3 nucleotide sequence: TGTGCCAGTAGCGGGGGGGCGAACCAAGAGACCCAGTACTTC. Protein: CASSGGANQETQYF. The whole variable domain, remainder taken from reference TRBV19 and TRBJ2-5, is DGGITQSPKYLFRKEGQNVTLSCEQNLNHDAMYWYRQDPGQGLRLIYYSQIVNDFQKGDIAEGYSVSREKKESFPLTVTSAQKNPTAFYLCASSGGANQETQYFGPGTRLLVL.

In this sample, this clone turned up a few times. The chain recombines TRBV28 with TRBJ2-7; D is ambiguous. CDR3 size: 13 residues. V dropped 4 bases and J dropped 2 bases, with 9 bases sitting between them. Per the germline V gene, CDR1 is MDHEN and CDR2 is SYDVKM. The CDR3 protein is CASSSGSAYEQYF. The CDR3 nucleotides are TGTGCCAGCAGTTCGGGTTCTGCCTACGAGCAGTACTTC.

The rearrangement joins TRBV12-3 or TRBV12-4 to TRBJ2-2, with D uncertain. This CDR3 contains 13 residues. Trimming shortened V by 2 bases and J by 1 base, and 2 bases separated the two germline ends. In DNA form, the CDR3 reads TGTGCCAGCAGTTTAAGGAACACCGGGGAGCTGTTTTTT. It specifies CASSLRNTGELFF.

The J gene is TRBJ2-5, the V gene TRBV4-2; 8 nucleotides align to TRBD2. Trimming at V came to 2 bases and at J to 2 bases, leaving 10 bases not matched to a gene. CDR3 length: 17 residues. Germline-derived CDR1 and CDR2 are LGHNA and YNFKEQ. This CDR3 reads CASSQLSGGGLQETQYF. The DNA for the CDR3 is TGTGCCAGCAGCCAATTATCTGGCGGGGGGCTTCAAGAGACCCAGTACTTC.

The chain employs TRBV27 and TRBJ2-3; 9 nucleotides agree with TRBD1. V lost 7 bases, J lost 4 bases, and 12 bases stayed unmatched. The CDR3 sequence is 16 residues long. CDR1 is MNHEY and CDR2 is SMNVEV in the germline V gene (reference sequence). This chain's CDR3 is CASKKLDRGGSDTQYF. DNA for the CDR3: TGTGCCAGCAAAAAACTGGACAGGGGTGGGTCAGATACGCAGTATTTT.

The chain is built from TRBV5-4 and TRBJ1-6; D is uncertain. The CDR3 consists of 15 residues. Trimming removed 4 bases from V and 7 bases from J, with 15 bases in between. Germline values: CDR1 SGHNT, CDR2 YYREEE (reference sequence). CDR3 sequence reads: CASSPSGGRNSPLHF. DNA of the CDR3: TGTGCCAGCAGCCCCTCAGGTGGGAGGAATTCACCCCTCCACTTT.

This clone was detected a few times. The chain uses TRBV5-1 and TRBJ1-5; the match to TRBD1 covers 9 bases. The CDR3 loop spans 15 amino acids. The J segment lost 5 bases and the V segment lost 0 bases, leaving 3 bases of the junction unmatched. Germline-derived CDR1 and CDR2 are SGHRS and YFSETQ. As DNA, the CDR3 is TGCGCCAGCAGCTTGGGCGGGACAGGGTATCAGCCCCAGCATTTT. It translates to CASSLGGTGYQPQHF. The full variable domain, with the rest looked up from reference TRBV5-1 and TRBJ1-5, is KAGVTQTPRYLIKTRGQQVTLSCSPISGHRSVSWYQQTPGQGLQFLFEYFSETQRNKGNFPGRFSGRQFSNSRSEMNVSTLELGDSALYLCASSLGGTGYQPQHFGDGTRLSIL.

This chain links TRBV19 with TRBJ2-5; 8 bases align to TRBD1. The germline gives CDR1 LNHDA, CDR2 SQIVND (reference sequence). The CDR3 has 17 residues. After removal of 0 bases from V and 4 bases from J, the junction contained 10 bases not matched to a gene. The CDR3 nucleotides read TGTGCCAGTAGTATAGATCACGCCGGGACAGGAGGAGAGACCCAGTACTTC. Its protein is CASSIDHAGTGGETQYF.

The table lists this clone with a count of one. The chain recombines TRBV5-1 with TRBJ2-2, with D perhaps TRBD2 (6 bases). The CDR3 extends over 16 amino acids. Germline loops: CDR1 SGHRS, CDR2 YFSETQ. Trimming cost V 6 bases and J 1 base, with 16 bases left between them. This CDR3 reads CASIKSAGMNTGELFF. Here the CDR3 DNA reads TGCGCCAGCATTAAAAGTGCGGGGATGAACACCGGGGAGCTGTTTTTT.

The gene calls are TRBV6-5 and TRBJ2-5; D might be TRBD2 (6 bases). The CDR3 loop spans 13 amino acids. V lost 0 bases, J lost 4 bases, and 6 bases lay in between. Germline V gene sequence: CDR1 MNHEY, CDR2 SVGAGI. Here the CDR3 DNA reads TGTGCCAGCAGTTACTCTAGCGGAGAGACCCAGTACTTC. It specifies CASSYSSGETQYF.

The gene calls are TRBV7-2 and TRBJ2-1, with TRBD2 matching 12 bases. CDR3 length: 15 residues. V was pared by 6 bases and J by 7 bases, with 7 bases of the junction left unmatched. Germline-derived CDR1 and CDR2 are SGHTA and FQGNSA. CDR3 in amino acids: CASRVLAGGRNEQFF. The CDR3 nucleotides read TGTGCCAGCAGGGTACTAGCGGGGGGACGGAATGAGCAGTTCTTC.

About this clone itself: At one boundary the junction diverges from the germline segment, which might be a read error. The rearrangement uses TRBV5-1 and TRBJ2-4; 8 bases agree with TRBD1. CDR3 size: 12 residues. Germline lookup yields CDR1 SGHRS and CDR2 YFSETQ. CDR3: CSRGRQGNIQYF. In DNA, the CDR3 is TGCTCCAGGGGGCGGCAGGGAAACATTCAGTACTTC.

In its sample, this clone was seen once. The same CDR3 also results from other DNA sequences found in this sample. The chain has TRBV10-3 and TRBJ1-1; 7 bases line up with TRBD1. CDR1 is ENHRY and CDR2 is SYGVKD in the germline V gene. V shed 5 bases and J 1 base; nucleotides not matched to a gene: 1. This CDR3 has 13 residues. In DNA form, the CDR3 reads TGTGCCATCAGTCGACAGGGGAACACTGAAGCTTTCTTT. Translation gives CAISRQGNTEAFF.

The V and J genes are TRBV18 and TRBJ2-7; 7 bases line up with TRBD2. Germline assignment: CDR1 KGHSH and CDR2 LQKENI. CDR3 length equals 15 residues. V shed 6 bases and J 0 bases; nucleotides not matched to a gene: 8. CDR3 residues: CASSPRRGSSYEQYF. In DNA, the CDR3 is TGTGCCAGCTCCCCTAGGCGGGGGAGCTCCTACGAGCAGTACTTC.

The sample holds a few counts of this clone. This chain connects TRBV19 to TRBJ1-6, with D perhaps TRBD1 (6 bases). CDR3 length: 14 residues. V was clipped by 7 bases and J by 7 bases, with 14 bases between them. CDR1 is LNHDA, CDR2 SQIVND, per germline (reference sequence). The CDR3 sequence: CASTNRQGNSPLHF. The CDR3 DNA is TGTGCCAGTACCAATCGGCAGGGGAATTCACCCCTCCACTTT.

The chain uses TRBV4-1 and TRBJ1-6; no definite D call. V dropped 0 bases and J dropped 10 bases, with 13 bases sitting between them. Germline CDR1 is MGHRA and CDR2 is YSYEKL. This CDR3 spans 15 amino acids. CDR3 nucleotides: TGCGCCAGCAGCCAAGATTCTACTCGCCCATCACCCCTCCACTTT. Protein: CASSQDSTRPSPLHF.

The J gene is TRBJ1-3, the V gene TRBV3-1 (or the pseudogene TRBV3-2), with D uncertain. Germline CDR1 LGHDT, CDR2 YNNKEL (reference sequence). The CDR3 is 16 amino acids. V was pared by 1 base and J by 0 bases, with 10 bases between. The CDR3 loop reads CASSQVSGDSGNTIYF. Here the CDR3 DNA reads TGTGCCAGCAGCCAAGTGTCAGGCGACTCTGGAAACACCATATATTTT.

This CDR3 reads CSYISGGAPDTQYF. The CDR3 region has the DNA TGCAGCTATATCAGCGGGGGGGCTCCAGATACGCAGTATTTT. The chain links TRBV29-1 to TRBJ2-3, with 10 bases that match TRBD2. The trim removed 8 bases at V and 4 bases at J, leaving 9 bases unmatched. The CDR3 is 14 residues long. From germline, CDR1 is SQVTM and CDR2 ANQGSEA.